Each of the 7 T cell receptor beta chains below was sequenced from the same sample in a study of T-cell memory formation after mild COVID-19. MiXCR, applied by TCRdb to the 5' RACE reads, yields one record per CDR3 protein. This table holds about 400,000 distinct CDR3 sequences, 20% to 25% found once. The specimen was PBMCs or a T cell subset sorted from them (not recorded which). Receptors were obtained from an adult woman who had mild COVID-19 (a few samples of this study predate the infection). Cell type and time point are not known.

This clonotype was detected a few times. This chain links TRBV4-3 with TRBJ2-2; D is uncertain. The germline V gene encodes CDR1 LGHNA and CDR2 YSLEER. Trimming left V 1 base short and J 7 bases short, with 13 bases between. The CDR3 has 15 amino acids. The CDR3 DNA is TGCGCCAGCAGCCAAGCTCTCGATTGGCACGGGGAGCTGTTTTTT. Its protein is CASSQALDWHGELFF.

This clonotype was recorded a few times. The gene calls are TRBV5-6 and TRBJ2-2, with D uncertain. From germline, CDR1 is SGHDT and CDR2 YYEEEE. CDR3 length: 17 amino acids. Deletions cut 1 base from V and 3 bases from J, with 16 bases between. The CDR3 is CASSLPAREIYTGELFF. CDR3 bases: TGTGCCAGCAGCTTGCCCGCTCGTGAGATTTACACCGGGGAGCTGTTTTTT.

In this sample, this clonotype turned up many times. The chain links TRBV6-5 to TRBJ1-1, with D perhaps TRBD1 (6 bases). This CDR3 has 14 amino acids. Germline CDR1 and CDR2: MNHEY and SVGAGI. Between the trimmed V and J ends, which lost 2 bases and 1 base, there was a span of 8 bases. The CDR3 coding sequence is TGTGCCAGCAGTTACCTCAGGGGGAACACTGAAGCTTTCTTT. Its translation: CASSYLRGNTEAFF.

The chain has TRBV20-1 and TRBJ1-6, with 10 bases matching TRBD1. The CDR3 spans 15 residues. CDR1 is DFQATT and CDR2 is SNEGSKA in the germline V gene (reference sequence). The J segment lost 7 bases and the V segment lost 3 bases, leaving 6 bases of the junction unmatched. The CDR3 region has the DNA TGCAGTGCTAGTTTAGGACAGGGGGGAAATTCACCCCTCCACTTT. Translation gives CSASLGQGGNSPLHF.

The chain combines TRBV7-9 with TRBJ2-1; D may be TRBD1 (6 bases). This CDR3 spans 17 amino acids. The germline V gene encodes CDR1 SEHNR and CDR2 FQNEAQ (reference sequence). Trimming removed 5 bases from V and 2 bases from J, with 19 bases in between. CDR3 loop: CASSARRNRVPYNEQFF. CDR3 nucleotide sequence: TGTGCCAGCAGCGCTCGGCGCAACAGGGTTCCCTACAATGAGCAGTTCTTC.

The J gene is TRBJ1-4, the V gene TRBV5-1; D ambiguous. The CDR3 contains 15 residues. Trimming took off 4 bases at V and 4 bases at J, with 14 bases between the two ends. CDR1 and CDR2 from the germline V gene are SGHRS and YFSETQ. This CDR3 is CASSPGSRNNEKLFF. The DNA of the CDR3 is TGCGCCAGCAGCCCCGGTTCGAGGAATAATGAAAAACTGTTTTTT.

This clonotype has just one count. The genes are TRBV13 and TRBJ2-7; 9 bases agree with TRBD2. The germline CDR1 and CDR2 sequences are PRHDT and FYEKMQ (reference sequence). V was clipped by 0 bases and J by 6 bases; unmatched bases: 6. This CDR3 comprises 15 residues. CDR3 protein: CASSLGLAGTLEQYF. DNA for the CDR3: TGTGCCAGCAGCTTAGGACTAGCGGGTACCCTCGAGCAGTACTTC.